Listed here are 20 T cell receptor beta chains from one sample, sequenced in a study of blood T cell repertoires in COVID-19. Using immunoSEQ multiplex PCR, the repertoire was profiled, and TCRdb retains in-frame clones only, with some absent. The sample includes 240,000 or so clones, about 83% of them seen just once. The source material was PBMCs or T cells enriched from blood (not recorded which). All receptors come from a woman in her fifties or sixties who had recovered from COVID-19.

This sequence joins TRBV9 and TRBJ1-1; maybe TRBD1 (5 bases). Germline V gene sequence: CDR1 SGDLS, CDR2 YYNGEE. Trimming removed 2 bases from V and 1 base from J, with 9 bases in between. This CDR3 is built from 14 residues. Here the CDR3 reads CASSVRGENTEAFF. CDR3 bases: TGTGCCAGCAGCGTGCGGGGGGAGAACACTGAAGCTTTCTTT.

The rearrangement joins TRBV5-1 to TRBJ2-7; 9 bases align to TRBD2. The V gene end was trimmed by 2 bases and the J gene end by 7 bases; junction bases not matched to a gene: 7. This CDR3 spans 14 amino acids. Germline values: CDR1 SGHRS, CDR2 YFSETQ. Written as DNA, the CDR3 is TGCGCCAGCAGCTTTGGCGGGGGGGCCGGTGAGCAGTACTTC. This encodes CASSFGGGAGEQYF.

This sequence joins TRBV19 and TRBJ1-1; possibly TRBD1 for D (6 bases). There are 11 residues in the CDR3. The germline V gene has CDR1 LNHDA and CDR2 SQIVND (reference sequence). V was trimmed by 7 bases and J by 7 bases, leaving 10 bases between them. CDR3 bases: TGTGCCAGTATCAGGGGTGGTGAAGCTTTCTTT. The encoded protein is CASIRGGEAFF.

The chain couples TRBV7-8 to TRBJ1-5; TRBD1 is a possible D gene (5 bases). The CDR3 totals 14 residues. From germline, CDR1 is SGHVS and CDR2 FQNEAQ. V was trimmed by 9 bases and J by 1 base, leaving 13 bases between them. The CDR3 DNA follows: TGTGCCAGTAGGCTAGGGGCCAGCAATCAGCCCCAGCATTTT. Protein product: CASRLGASNQPQHF.

The table lists this clone with a few counts. This chain links TRBV28 with TRBJ1-6; TRBD1 matches 9 bases. The CDR3 length is 15 residues. Germline CDR1 reads MDHEN; CDR2 reads SYDVKM. Unmatched junction bases numbered 4, after V lost 5 bases and J lost 5 bases. The CDR3 nucleotides are TGTGCCAGCAGTCCTTGGGACAGGGATAATTCACCCCTCCACTTT. Translation gives CASSPWDRDNSPLHF.

The chain joins TRBV6-5 to TRBJ2-7; 7 nucleotides match TRBD1. The CDR3 length is 13 residues. From germline, CDR1 is MNHEY and CDR2 SVGAGI. The V segment lost 8 bases and the J segment 2 bases; nucleotides outside the gene matches: 6. The CDR3 nucleotides are TGTGCCAGCGGACCGACAGGGCCCTACGAGCAGTACTTC. The encoded protein is CASGPTGPYEQYF.

The chain is built from TRBV7-9 and TRBJ2-3, with TRBD1 identical over 7 bases. The CDR3 runs 15 residues. The trim removed 6 bases at V and 4 bases at J, leaving 10 bases unmatched. CDR1 SEHNR and CDR2 FQNEAQ come from the germline V gene (reference sequence). The CDR3, as DNA: TGTGCCAGCAGTCCATACAGGGGTTCCGCAGATACGCAGTATTTT. This codes for CASSPYRGSADTQYF.

This chain uses TRBV28 with TRBJ1-3; 7 bases agree with TRBD1. Germline CDR1 and CDR2: MDHEN and SYDVKM. Trimming took 7 bases from V and 2 from J; bases not matched to a gene: 8. This CDR3 is built from 15 residues. CDR3 DNA: TGTGCCAGCACACCGGGGACAGCCGCTGGAAACACCATATATTTT. Amino acid sequence: CASTPGTAAGNTIYF.

The chain uses TRBV9 and TRBJ1-1; TRBD1 matches at 7 bases. CDR1 is SGDLS, CDR2 YYNGEE, per germline. This CDR3 comprises 14 residues. V lost 0 bases, J lost 5 bases, and 4 bases stayed unmatched. This CDR3 is CASSVDSRGTEAFF. The CDR3 DNA follows: TGTGCCAGCAGCGTAGATAGCAGGGGGACTGAAGCTTTCTTT.

V usage is TRBV5-6 and J usage is TRBJ2-2; TRBD1 might be the D (6 bases). V lost 4 bases and J lost 0, with 13 bases in between. CDR1 is SGHDT, CDR2 YYEEEE, per germline. CDR3 length: 16 amino acids. This chain's CDR3 is CASSEIGGTNTGELFF. The CDR3 region has the DNA TGTGCCAGCAGCGAGATAGGGGGAACGAACACCGGGGAGCTGTTTTTT.

The rearrangement links TRBV5-1 to TRBJ1-2, with TRBD1 matching over 7 bases. V lost 7 bases, J lost 3 bases, and 6 bases stayed unmatched. Per the germline V gene, CDR1 is SGHRS and CDR2 is YFSETQ. The CDR3 spans 13 residues. The CDR3 DNA sequence: TGCGCCAGCCAGGGGGGCAGCGACTATGGCTACACCTTC. Translation gives CASQGGSDYGYTF.

The chain is built from TRBV5-4 and TRBJ2-7, with 8 bases lining up with TRBD2. Trimming took 1 base from V and 1 from J; bases not matched to a gene: 10. CDR3 length equals 17 residues. Germline CDR1 reads SGHNT; CDR2 reads YYREEE (reference sequence). CDR3 loop: CASSLFRGASGSYEQYF. The CDR3, as DNA: TGTGCCAGCAGCTTGTTCCGTGGGGCTAGCGGGTCCTACGAGCAGTACTTC.

The J gene is TRBJ1-4, the V gene TRBV5-4, with unresolved D. Germline CDR1 is SGHNT and CDR2 is YYREEE (reference sequence). The length of the CDR3 is 17 residues. V was cut by 4 bases and J by 5 bases, with 21 bases left in between. CDR3 sequence (DNA): TGTGCCAGCAGCCTAGTACTGGCGGGGAGTGGGAATGAAAAACTGTTTTTT. Translating it yields CASSLVLAGSGNEKLFF.

This rearrangement joins TRBV14 to TRBJ1-3; TRBD1 agrees at 7 bases. The trim removed 4 bases at V and 9 bases at J, leaving 6 bases unmatched. The CDR3 has 13 residues. The germline V gene encodes CDR1 SGHDN and CDR2 FVKESK. This CDR3 is CASSLGTDPTIYF. DNA for the CDR3: TGTGCCAGCAGCCTCGGGACAGACCCCACCATATATTTT.

This sequence joins TRBV19 and TRBJ1-5, with a weak D call TRBD1 (6 bases). The length of the CDR3 is 14 residues. V lost 3 bases and J 6 bases, leaving 12 bases between the germline ends. CDR1 and CDR2 from the germline V gene are LNHDA and SQIVND (reference sequence). The CDR3 DNA is TGTGCCAGTAGTATCCCACAGGGTCGTCAGCCCCAGCATTTT. This translates into CASSIPQGRQPQHF. Full variable domain (remainder filled in from reference TRBV19 and TRBJ1-5): DGGITQSPKYLFRKEGQNVTLSCEQNLNHDAMYWYRQDPGQGLRLIYYSQIVNDFQKGDIAEGYSVSREKKESFPLTVTSAQKNPTAFYLCASSIPQGRQPQHFGDGTRLSIL.

Concerning this clone: A read error may account for a junction end that differs from germline. The chain has TRBV7-7 and TRBJ2-5; 7 bases are a match to TRBD2. Germline loops: CDR1 SSHAT, CDR2 FNYEAQ (reference sequence). This CDR3 has 14 amino acids. CDR3 coding DNA: TGTGCTAGCAGCTCTAGCGGCAAGGGAGAGACCCAGTACTTC. Amino acid sequence: CASSSSGKGETQYF.

The rearrangement links TRBV3-1 (or the pseudogene TRBV3-2) to TRBJ1-2; possible D gene TRBD1, 5 bases. The CDR3 loop spans 15 amino acids. Germline CDR1 reads LGHDT; CDR2 reads YNNKEL (reference sequence). With 0 bases removed from V and 4 bases from J, the gap between germline ends came to 12 bases. The CDR3 coding sequence is TGTGCCAGCAGCCAAGATGGGCAGGGTTTCTATGGCTACACCTTC. Its protein product is CASSQDGQGFYGYTF.

The chain is built from TRBV7-9 and TRBJ2-7; D is uncertain. The CDR3 runs to 12 residues. The germline CDR1 and CDR2 sequences are SEHNR and FQNEAQ (reference sequence). V gave up 3 bases and J gave up 6 bases, with 9 bases separating them. CDR3 residues: CASSFSVVEQYF. CDR3 in DNA: TGTGCCAGCAGCTTTTCAGTGGTCGAGCAGTACTTC.

The V gene is TRBV28, the J gene TRBJ1-2; D gene uncertain. The V end was cut by 6 bases, the J end by 4 bases, with 15 bases between. CDR3 length: 14 residues. CDR1 is MDHEN, CDR2 SYDVKM, per germline. CDR3 nucleotides: TGTGCCAGCAGACCCCTTTCCGGGTTCTATGGCTACACCTTC. Translation gives CASRPLSGFYGYTF.

The V and J genes are TRBV6-5 and TRBJ1-1; D is perhaps TRBD1 (5 bases). Germline CDR1 is MNHEY and CDR2 is SVGAGI. The V and J ends lost 8 bases and 4 bases respectively, with 14 bases between them. The CDR3 has 13 residues. DNA for the CDR3: TGTGCCAGCCAACCTCGCGGGGGCACTGAAGCTTTCTTT. It is translated as CASQPRGGTEAFF.